One sample yielded the 15 T cell receptor beta chains listed below, sequenced in a study of T cell repertoires in cytomegalovirus infection. TCRdb independently ran MiXCR on the reads; one entry per CDR3 protein. The table records around 530,000 distinct CDR3 sequences, 15% to 20% of them present only once. Sequencing was done on a sample of CD8+ T cells from PBMCs. All receptors derive from a human donor in good health (CMV status not recorded). Some clones in this sample may be carry-over from other donors' samples.

The rearrangement links TRBV14 to TRBJ1-2, with 7 bases lining up with TRBD1. Germline V CDR1 and CDR2: SGHDN, FVKESK. The CDR3 sequence is 14 residues long. With 2 bases clipped from V and 5 bases from J, the junction kept 5 bases outside the gene matches. In DNA form, the CDR3 reads TGTGCCAGCAGCCAATGGAAGACAGGGTATGGCTACACCTTC. This gives the protein CASSQWKTGYGYTF.

This clonotype was counted ten times or more. The J gene is TRBJ1-2, the V gene TRBV12-3 or TRBV12-4; tentative D call: TRBD1 (6 bases). The V end was cut by 6 bases, the J end by 3 bases, with 14 bases between. This CDR3 spans 14 amino acids. CDR3 sequence (DNA): TGTGCCAGCAGCCCCAGGGGAACGGACTATGGCTACACCTTC. Protein: CASSPRGTDYGYTF.

This clonotype was seen more than once but under ten times. The chain employs TRBV27 and TRBJ1-6; 8 bases agree with TRBD1. V lost 4 bases, J lost 10 bases, and 12 bases stayed unmatched. Germline CDR1 and CDR2: MNHEY and SMNVEV (reference sequence). This CDR3 contains 16 residues. In nucleotides, the CDR3 is TGTGCCAGCAGTTCCCTATGGACAGGGTTTGAATCACCCCTCCACTTT. Translated, it gives CASSSLWTGFESPLHF.

The chain uses TRBV28 and TRBJ2-1; 7 bases match TRBD1. The V gene's germline CDR1 is MDHEN and CDR2 SYDVKM. The CDR3 length is 16 residues. Trimming removed 6 bases from V and 6 bases from J; junction bases left unmatched: 14. Written as DNA, the CDR3 is TGTGCCAGCAGCCAGATGCTAGGGACAGACGTCAATGAGCAGTTCTTC. It yields the protein CASSQMLGTDVNEQFF.

Ten or more counts support this clonotype. The V call is TRBV7-9, the J call TRBJ1-1; D unclear. Germline V gene sequence: CDR1 SEHNR, CDR2 FQNEAQ (reference sequence). This CDR3 region has 13 residues. Trimming took 8 bases from V and 0 from J, leaving 10 bases between them. The CDR3, as DNA: TGTGCCAGCGGCAAACAGTTGAACACTGAAGCTTTCTTT. Translating gives CASGKQLNTEAFF.

The genes are TRBV12-3 or TRBV12-4 and TRBJ1-1; D is possibly TRBD1 (5 bases). CDR3 length: 11 residues. V dropped 1 base and J dropped 10 bases, with 7 bases sitting between them. The CDR3 loop is CASSLGGIAFF. CDR3 bases: TGTGCCAGCAGTTTAGGGGGGATAGCTTTCTTT.

This clonotype was recorded at least ten times. This sequence joins TRBV7-9 and TRBJ2-7; D possibly matches TRBD1 or TRBD2 (5 bases each). The CDR3 loop spans 14 amino acids. Germline V gives CDR1 SEHNR, CDR2 FQNEAQ (reference sequence). Trimming left V 6 bases short and J 5 bases short, with 17 bases between. CDR3 loop: CASSLPWGSNEQYF. CDR3 nucleotide sequence: TGTGCCAGCAGTCTCCCCTGGGGGAGCAACGAGCAGTACTTC. Together with reference TRBV7-9 and TRBJ2-7, the CDR3 gives the full variable domain: DTGVSQNPRHKITKRGQNVTFRCDPISEHNRLYWYRQTLGQGPEFLTYFQNEAQLEKSRLLSDRFSAERPKGSFSTLEIQRTEQGDSAMYLCASSLPWGSNEQYFGPGTRLTVT.

With regard to this clonotype: A read error may be the cause here, since a much bigger clone is one base away. V gene TRBV5-6 combines with J gene TRBJ1-6; D unclear. The length of the CDR3 is 14 residues. V was pared by 0 bases and J by 12 bases, with 13 bases between. Germline-derived CDR1 and CDR2 are SGHDT and YYEEEE. CDR3 protein: CASSLGVIGKPLHF. Here the CDR3 DNA reads TGTGCCAGCAGCTTGGGGGTCATCGGGAAACCCCTCCACTTT. Full variable domain (missing parts from reference TRBV5-6 and TRBJ1-6): DAGVTQSPTHLIKTRGQQVTLRCSPKSGHDTVSWYQQALGQGPQFIFQYYEEEERQRGNFPDRFSGHQFPNYSSELNVNALLLGDSALYLCASSLGVIGKPLHFGNGTRLTVT.

A few counts support this clonotype. This chain links TRBV5-4 with TRBJ2-1; 8 bases are shared with TRBD2. This CDR3 region has 16 residues. The germline CDR1 and CDR2 sequences are SGHNT and YYREEE (reference sequence). V lost 1 base, J lost 5 bases, and 8 bases stayed unmatched. DNA for the CDR3: TGTGCCAGCAGCTTGAGGCGGGAGGTGGCTAACAATGAGCAGTTCTTC. This sequence encodes CASSLRREVANNEQFF.

A few counts support this clonotype. A much larger clone sits a single nucleotide away, making a read error possible. The rearrangement links TRBV11-2 to TRBJ1-2; D uncertain. The CDR3 covers 14 residues. CDR1 and CDR2 (germline): SGHAT, FQNNGV. CDR3 nucleotide sequence: TGTGCCAGCAGCGCCGACAAGGGCTACTATGGCCACACCTTC. This encodes CASSADKGYYGHTF.

This clonotype turned up a few times. V is TRBV5-4 and J is TRBJ2-1; D gene uncertain. The CDR3 has 15 amino acids. The V end was cut by 4 bases, the J end by 0 bases, with 11 bases between. CDR1 and CDR2 from the germline V gene are SGHNT and YYREEE (reference sequence). The CDR3 region is CASSPVRDSYNEQFF. The CDR3 DNA is TGTGCCAGCAGCCCGGTAAGGGACTCCTACAATGAGCAGTTCTTC.

In its sample, this clonotype was seen many times. V gene TRBV7-8 combines with J gene TRBJ2-7; D may be TRBD2 (5 bases). V lost 2 bases and J lost 5, with 13 bases in between. Per germline, CDR1 SGHVS and CDR2 FQNEAQ. This CDR3 has 14 amino acids. The CDR3 reads CASSLSGVPNEQYF. CDR3 nucleotides: TGTGCCAGCAGCTTATCCGGGGTCCCCAACGAGCAGTACTTC.

The chain employs TRBV2 and TRBJ2-7, with a weak D call TRBD1 (5 bases). This CDR3 is built from 10 residues. Germline CDR1 is SNHLY and CDR2 is FYNNEI. V shed 6 bases and J shed 12 bases, with 12 bases lying between them. CDR3 sequence reads: CASRGRHRYF. The CDR3 DNA reads TGTGCCAGCAGGGGGCGACACCGGTACTTC. Combining the CDR3 with reference TRBV2 and TRBJ2-7 gives the whole variable domain EPEVTQTPSHQVTQMGQEVILRCVPISNHLYFYWYRQILGQKVEFLVSFYNNEISEKSEIFDDQFSVERPDGSNFTLKIRSTKLEDSAMYFCASRGRHRYFGPGTRLTVT.

The chain combines TRBV20-1 with TRBJ1-1, with D perhaps TRBD1 (5 bases). V dropped 5 bases and J dropped 0 bases, with 10 bases sitting between them. In germline, CDR1 is DFQATT, CDR2 SNEGSKA (reference sequence). This CDR3 is built from 13 residues. For the CDR3, the DNA is TGCAGTGCTTTTGGACAAGTGAACACTGAAGCTTTCTTT. Residues: CSAFGQVNTEAFF.

At least ten counts were recorded for this clonotype. The V and J genes are TRBV27 and TRBJ2-7; the D gene is possibly TRBD1 (6 bases). Trimming left V 2 bases short and J 3 bases short, with 17 bases between. The CDR3 runs 16 residues. CDR1 is MNHEY and CDR2 is SMNVEV in the germline V gene (reference sequence). The DNA for the CDR3 is TGTGCCAGCAGTTTAAACGCTCCGGGACAATTCTACGAGCAGTACTTC. Encoded protein: CASSLNAPGQFYEQYF.